The present T cell receptor beta chain was sequenced within a study of human T cells and chemical hapten exposure. Time point in this sample: patch test 1, 2 weeks after DPC sensitization. Treatment noted: therapeutic diphenylcyclopropenone sensitization with weekly scalp DPC. V was shortened by 6 bases and J by 0 bases, with 9 bases between the two germline ends. Per the germline V gene, CDR1 is SNHLY and CDR2 is FYNNEI. This CDR3 has 14 amino acids. TCRdb passed the RACE reads through MiXCR, listing each CDR3 protein once. The sample shows 150,000 to 200,000 distinct CDR3 sequences, around 20% of them seen only once. This clonotype was found a few times.

The sequenced sample was whole blood, obtained in connection with sensitization to the hapten diphenylcyclopropenone (DPC). The sequence was collected from a woman in her 50s with alopecia areata. Some clones in this sample may be carry-over from other donors' samples. V and J are TRBV2 and TRBJ2-1; D is undetermined. The DNA of the CDR3 is TGTGCCAGCAGAGACGGAAGCTCCTACAATGAGCAGTTCTTC. It specifies CASRDGSSYNEQFF.